The TCR beta chain under discussion was sequenced for a study of early T cells in non-severe SARS-CoV-2 infection. This clonotype has only a few counts. Trimming took 4 bases from V and 4 from J; bases not matched to a gene: 9. Germline V gene sequence: CDR1 SEHNR, CDR2 FQNEAQ (reference sequence). The CDR3 runs to 15 residues. TCRdb used MiXCR to reprocess the 5' RACE reads, holding one entry per CDR3 protein. Of about 100,000 distinct CDR3 sequences listed, less than 15% are singletons. The TCR comes from an adult who was a healthcare worker with PCR-confirmed SARS-CoV-2 infection or an uninfected control (not recorded which). Specimen: whole blood. The rearrangement links TRBV7-9 to TRBJ2-7, with TRBD1 matching 8 bases. The CDR3, as DNA: TGTGCCAGCAGCTACTCCGACAGGGGACAATACGAGCAGTACTTC. It encodes CASSYSDRGQYEQYF.